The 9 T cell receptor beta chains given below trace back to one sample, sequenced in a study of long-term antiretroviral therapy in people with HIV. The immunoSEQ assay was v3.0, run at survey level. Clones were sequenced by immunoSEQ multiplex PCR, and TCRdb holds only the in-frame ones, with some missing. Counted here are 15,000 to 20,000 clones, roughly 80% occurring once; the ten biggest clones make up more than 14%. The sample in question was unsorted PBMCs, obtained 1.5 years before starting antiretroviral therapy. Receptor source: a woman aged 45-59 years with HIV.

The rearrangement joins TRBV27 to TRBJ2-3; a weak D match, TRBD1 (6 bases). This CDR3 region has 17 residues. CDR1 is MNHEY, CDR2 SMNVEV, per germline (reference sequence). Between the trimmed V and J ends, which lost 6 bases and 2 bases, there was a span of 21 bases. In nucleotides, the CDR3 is TGTGCCAGCAGAGGCAGGGACACCAATTCCCTCACAGATACGCAGTATTTT. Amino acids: CASRGRDTNSLTDTQYF.

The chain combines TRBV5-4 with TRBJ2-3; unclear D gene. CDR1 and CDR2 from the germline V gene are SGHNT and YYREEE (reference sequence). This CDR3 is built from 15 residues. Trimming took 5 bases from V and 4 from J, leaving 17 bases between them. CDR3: CASRPVLEASDTQYF. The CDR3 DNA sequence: TGTGCCAGCAGACCGGTCCTAGAAGCTTCAGATACGCAGTATTTT.

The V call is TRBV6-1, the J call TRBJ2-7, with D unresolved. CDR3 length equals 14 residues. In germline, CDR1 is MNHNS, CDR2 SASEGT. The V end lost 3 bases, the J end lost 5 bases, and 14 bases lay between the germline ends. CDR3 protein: CASSDLLVANEQYV. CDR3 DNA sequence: TGTGCCAGCAGTGACCTTCTAGTTGCCAACGAGCAGTACGTC.

CDR3: CASSLGIFGSSSYEQYF. The CDR3 nucleotides read TGCGCCAGCAGCTTGGGGATTTTTGGGTCAAGCTCCTACGAGCAGTACTTC. This chain uses TRBV5-1 with TRBJ2-7; D ambiguous. The V gene's germline CDR1 is SGHRS and CDR2 YFSETQ. The CDR3 has 17 amino acids. The V end lost 0 bases, the J end lost 0 bases, and 16 bases lay between the germline ends.

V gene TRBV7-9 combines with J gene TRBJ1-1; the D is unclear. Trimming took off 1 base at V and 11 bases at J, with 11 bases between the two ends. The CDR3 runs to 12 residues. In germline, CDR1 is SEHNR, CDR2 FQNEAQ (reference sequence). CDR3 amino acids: CASSLERTGAFF. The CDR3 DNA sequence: TGTGCCAGCAGCTTAGAGAGGACCGGGGCTTTCTTT.

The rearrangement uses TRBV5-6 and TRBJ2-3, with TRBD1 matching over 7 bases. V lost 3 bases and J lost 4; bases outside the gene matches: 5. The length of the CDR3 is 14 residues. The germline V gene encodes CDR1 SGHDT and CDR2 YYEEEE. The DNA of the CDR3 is TGTGCCAGCAGCTCACAGGGGTTCGCAGATACGCAGTATTTT. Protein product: CASSSQGFADTQYF.

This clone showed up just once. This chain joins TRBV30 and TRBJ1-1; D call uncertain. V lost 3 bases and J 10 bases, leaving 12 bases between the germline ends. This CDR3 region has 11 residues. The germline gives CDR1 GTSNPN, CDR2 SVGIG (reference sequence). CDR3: CAWRGDRRAFF. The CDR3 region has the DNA TGTGCCTGGAGAGGAGACCGAAGAGCTTTCTTT.

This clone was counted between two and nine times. In nucleotides, the CDR3 is TGTGCCAGCAGTTTAGACCAGGGGGCGCCGAACACCGGGGAGCTGTTTTTT. Its translation is CASSLDQGAPNTGELFF. The V call is TRBV27, the J call TRBJ2-2, with 8 bases aligning to TRBD1. Losses at the gene ends were 2 bases for V and 0 bases for J; bases not matched to a gene: 5. CDR3 length: 17 amino acids. CDR1 MNHEY and CDR2 SMNVEV come from the germline V gene (reference sequence).

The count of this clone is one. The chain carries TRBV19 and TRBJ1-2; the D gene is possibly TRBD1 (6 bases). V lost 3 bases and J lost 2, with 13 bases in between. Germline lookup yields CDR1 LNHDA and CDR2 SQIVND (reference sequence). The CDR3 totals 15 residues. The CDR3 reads CASSISRQENYGYTF. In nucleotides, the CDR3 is TGTGCCAGTAGTATCTCTCGACAGGAGAACTATGGCTACACCTTC.